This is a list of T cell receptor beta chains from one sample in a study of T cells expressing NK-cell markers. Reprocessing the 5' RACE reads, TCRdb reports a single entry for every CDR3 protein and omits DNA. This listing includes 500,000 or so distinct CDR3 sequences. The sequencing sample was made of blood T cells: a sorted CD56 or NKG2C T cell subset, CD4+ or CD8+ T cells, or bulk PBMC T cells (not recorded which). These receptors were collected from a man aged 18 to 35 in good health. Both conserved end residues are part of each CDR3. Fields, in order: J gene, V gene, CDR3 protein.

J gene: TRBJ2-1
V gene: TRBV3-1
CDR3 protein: CASSPGLAQFF

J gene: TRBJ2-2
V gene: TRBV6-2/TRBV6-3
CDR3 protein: CASREEHPGELFF

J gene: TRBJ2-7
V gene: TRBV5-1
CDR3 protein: CASSMDSGRASLGEQYF

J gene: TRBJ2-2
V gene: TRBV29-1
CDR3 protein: CSVEWLAHDTGELFF

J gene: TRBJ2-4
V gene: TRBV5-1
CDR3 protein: CASSDGTGVGNIQYF

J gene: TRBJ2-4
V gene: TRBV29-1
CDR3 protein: CTLSGLLHNIQYF

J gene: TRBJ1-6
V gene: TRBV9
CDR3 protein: CASSDSIGSPLHF

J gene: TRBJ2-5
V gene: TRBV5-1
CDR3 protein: CASSLGSGGETQYF

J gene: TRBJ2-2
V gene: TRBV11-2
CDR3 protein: CASSLYEQTGELFF

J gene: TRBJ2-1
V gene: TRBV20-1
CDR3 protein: CSARDSYKVRFGNEQFF

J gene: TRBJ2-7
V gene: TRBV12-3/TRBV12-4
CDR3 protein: CASSRTWDEQYF

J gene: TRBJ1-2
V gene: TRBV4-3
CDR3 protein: CASSHGGQSGVTF

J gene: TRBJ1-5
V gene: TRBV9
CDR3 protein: CASSATLGYQPQHF

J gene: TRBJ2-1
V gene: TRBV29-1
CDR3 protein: CSGVFVNEQFF

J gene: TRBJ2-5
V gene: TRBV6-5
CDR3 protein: CASSYSITYQETQYF

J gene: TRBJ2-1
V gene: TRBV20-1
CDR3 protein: CSARDAGISNEQFF

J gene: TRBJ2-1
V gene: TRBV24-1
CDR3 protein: CATSENGLAGVGEQFF

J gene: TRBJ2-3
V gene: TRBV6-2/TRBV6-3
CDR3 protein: CASSYSGVSYSDTQYF

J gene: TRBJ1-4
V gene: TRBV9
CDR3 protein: CASSGTGGATNEKLFF

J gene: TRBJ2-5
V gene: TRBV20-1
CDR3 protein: CSARITAAETQYF

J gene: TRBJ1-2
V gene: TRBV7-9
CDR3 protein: CASSLEARESYTF

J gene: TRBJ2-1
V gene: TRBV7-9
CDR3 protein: CASRRLDYNEQFF

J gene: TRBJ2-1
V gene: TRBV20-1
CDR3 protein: CSASGLAAIYNEQFF